This T cell receptor beta chain originates from a study of cytomegalovirus exposure and HLA in healthy donors. The study's findings and limits: Confirmation was obtained in vitro that a few CMV-associated chains are specific for CMV antigens.

With regard to this clone: What it binds is unknown.

Germline values: CDR1 MNHNS, CDR2 SASEGT. CDR3 length equals 16 residues. V shed 1 base and J 0 bases; nucleotides not matched to a gene: 6. PCR primers comprised 60 Vbeta and 13 Jbeta primers. Some clones are missing from TCRdb's copy, which holds only in-frame ones; the method was immunoSEQ multiplex PCR. Of some 160,000 clones listed, around 84% are singletons. The V and J genes are TRBV6-1 and TRBJ2-7, with 7 bases matching TRBD2. The sequencing sample was made of PBMCs. This receptor was identified in a man younger than 45 in good health and CMV-seropositive. The DNA of the CDR3 is TGTGCCAGCAGTGAAGACGCGGGAGTAGGCTCCTACGAGCAGTACTTC. This encodes CASSEDAGVGSYEQYF.